These 15 T cell receptor beta chains were sequenced from one sample in a study of blood T cell repertoires in COVID-19. TCRdb keeps only in-frame clones here, not all; method: immunoSEQ multiplex PCR. The sample includes about 480,000 clones, around 90% of them seen just once. The sample comprised PBMCs or T cells enriched from blood (not recorded which). These receptors originate from a young woman with acute COVID-19.

The chain joins TRBV7-9 to TRBJ1-2; no reliable D call. CDR3 size: 15 residues. The germline V and J ends were trimmed by 0 bases and 0 bases, with 8 bases remaining between them. CDR1 and CDR2 from the germline V gene are SEHNR and FQNEAQ (reference sequence). CDR3 amino acids: CASSLAPGTNYGYTF. In DNA form, the CDR3 reads TGTGCCAGCAGCTTAGCCCCGGGAACTAACTATGGCTACACCTTC.

J is TRBJ2-2 and V is TRBV25-1, with TRBD1 matching 7 bases. The germline V gene has CDR1 MGHDK and CDR2 SYGVNS. This CDR3 region has 14 residues. Trimming cost V 5 bases and J 4 bases; bases outside gene matches: 4. CDR3 nucleotide sequence: TGTGCCAGCAGTTTCCCAGGGGGCACCGGGGAGCTGTTTTTT. Translation: CASSFPGGTGELFF.

The J gene is TRBJ2-5, the V gene TRBV10-1; D perhaps matches TRBD2 (6 bases). The V and J ends lost 6 bases and 2 bases respectively, with 16 bases between them. CDR1 WNHNN and CDR2 SYGVQD come from the germline V gene (reference sequence). This CDR3 has 15 amino acids. CDR3 loop: CASRVPGLLQETQYF. CDR3 coding DNA: TGCGCCAGCAGGGTTCCGGGACTTCTACAAGAGACCCAGTACTTC.

This chain links TRBV5-4 with TRBJ2-7; TRBD1 matches at 8 bases. The V and J ends lost 2 bases and 4 bases, in that order; junction bases with no gene match: 11. The germline gives CDR1 SGHNT, CDR2 YYREEE (reference sequence). This CDR3 spans 16 amino acids. The CDR3 is CASSFGQGQKTYEQYF. The CDR3 DNA is TGTGCCAGCAGCTTCGGACAGGGCCAGAAGACGTACGAGCAGTACTTC.

The rearrangement links TRBV19 to TRBJ1-3; D remains ambiguous. V was clipped by 7 bases and J by 3 bases, with 10 bases between them. The CDR3 has 13 residues. Germline lookup yields CDR1 LNHDA and CDR2 SQIVND (reference sequence). CDR3 residues: CASIGGSGNTIYF. CDR3 DNA sequence: TGTGCCAGTATCGGAGGGAGTGGAAACACCATATATTTT.

V gene TRBV11-2 combines with J gene TRBJ2-7; TRBD1 matches 9 bases. Germline V gene lookup returns CDR1 SGHAT and CDR2 FQNNGV. V was pared by 5 bases and J by 6 bases, with 8 bases of the junction left unmatched. The CDR3 is 14 amino acids. The CDR3 reads CASSTQQGALEQYF. CDR3 nucleotide sequence: TGTGCCAGCAGCACCCAACAGGGGGCTCTCGAGCAGTACTTC.

This chain links TRBV19 with TRBJ1-3; 9 positions match TRBD1. The CDR3 extends over 13 amino acids. V was pared by 8 bases and J by 4 bases, with 3 bases of the junction left unmatched. Germline CDR1 reads LNHDA; CDR2 reads SQIVND (reference sequence). In nucleotides, the CDR3 is TGTGCCAGTTCGGACAGGGGAGGAAACACCATATATTTT. Its protein is CASSDRGGNTIYF.

The rearrangement links TRBV5-4 to TRBJ2-1; weak D call: TRBD2 (6 bases). The CDR3 is made up of 13 amino acids. The V end lost 4 bases, the J end lost 6 bases, and 11 bases lay between the germline ends. From germline, CDR1 is SGHNT and CDR2 YYREEE (reference sequence). CDR3 nucleotide sequence: TGTGCCAGCAGCCCAGCCGGGAGCAATGAGCAGTTCTTC. Translating gives CASSPAGSNEQFF.

The chain joins TRBV25-1 to TRBJ2-7; TRBD1 is a possible D gene (6 bases). Trimming took off 1 base at V and 6 bases at J, with 10 bases between the two ends. CDR3 size: 13 residues. CDR1 is MGHDK and CDR2 is SYGVNS in the germline V gene. CDR3 DNA: TGTGCCAGCAGTGAATCGCACAGGGTCGAGCAGTACTTC. It is translated as CASSESHRVEQYF.

This clone was counted once. The gene calls are TRBV5-1 and TRBJ1-1, with no clear D. Germline loops: CDR1 SGHRS, CDR2 YFSETQ. The V gene lost 6 bases and the J gene lost 0 bases, with 12 bases spanning the gap. The CDR3 has 14 amino acids. In DNA form, the CDR3 reads TGCGCCAGCAACATAGGCGGTCTGAACACTGAAGCTTTCTTT. This sequence encodes CASNIGGLNTEAFF.

This clone was observed once. The chain has TRBV5-4 and TRBJ2-2, with 8 positions matching TRBD2. Trimming at V came to 7 bases and at J to 3 bases, leaving 8 bases not matched to a gene. Looked up from germline, CDR1 is SGHNT and CDR2 is YYREEE (reference sequence). The CDR3 consists of 15 residues. CDR3 loop: CASGLAGDYTGELFF. In DNA form, the CDR3 reads TGTGCCAGCGGGCTAGCGGGCGACTACACCGGGGAGCTGTTTTTT.

The chain carries TRBV7-8 and TRBJ1-1; perhaps TRBD1 as D (5 bases). V was pared by 2 bases and J by 4 bases, with 11 bases between. The CDR3 covers 14 residues. Germline V CDR1 and CDR2: SGHVS, FQNEAQ. The CDR3 region is CASSLQGMGTEAFF. In DNA, the CDR3 is TGTGCCAGCAGCTTACAGGGTATGGGCACTGAAGCTTTCTTT.

This sequence joins TRBV2 and TRBJ2-3; 8 bases agree with TRBD1. With V trimmed by 6 bases and J by 0 bases, 2 bases remained unmatched. The CDR3 loop spans 14 amino acids. Per germline, CDR1 SNHLY and CDR2 FYNNEI. The CDR3 is CASRWTGSTDTQYF. Written as DNA, the CDR3 is TGTGCCAGCAGGTGGACAGGGAGCACAGATACGCAGTATTTT.

The V and J genes are TRBV7-9 and TRBJ1-6, with a weak D call TRBD1 (6 bases). The germline gives CDR1 SEHNR, CDR2 FQNEAQ (reference sequence). Trimming took 1 base from V and 7 from J, leaving 11 bases between them. The CDR3 runs 15 residues. The CDR3 region is CASSLVAGANSPLHF. The CDR3 DNA is TGTGCCAGCAGCTTAGTTGCAGGGGCGAATTCACCCCTCCACTTT.

V usage is TRBV27 and J usage is TRBJ2-7, with 7 bases identical to TRBD2. Trimming at V came to 2 bases and at J to 2 bases, leaving 0 bases not matched to a gene. Germline V CDR1 and CDR2: MNHEY, SMNVEV (reference sequence). The CDR3 is 13 residues long. CDR3 in amino acids: CASSLRGAYEQYF. CDR3 sequence (DNA): TGTGCCAGCAGTTTACGGGGGGCCTACGAGCAGTACTTC.